This is a list of T cell receptor beta chains from one sample in a study of T cell changes during pregnancy in multiple sclerosis. This table comes from immunoSEQ multiplex PCR, and its TCRdb copy is limited to in-frame clones, with some not included. This table holds tens of thousands of clones, about 88% found once. This specimen consisted of CD8+ T cells from peripheral blood mononuclear cells, obtained before pregnancy. These receptors came from a female donor with multiple sclerosis, enrolled in a pregnancy study. Each CDR3 is given with its conserved first and last residue. The order of the fields is CDR3 length, clone size, D gene, V gene, J gene, CDR3 DNA, CDR3 protein. The D gene is left open where the match is weak. Clone size, where shown, is once, few, many, or a class for clones that have expanded.

13,.,.,TRBV28,TRBJ2-1,TGTGCCAGCAGCCCCGAGGGCTACAATGAGCAGTTCTTC,CASSPEGYNEQFF
15,.,TRBD1,TRBV7-6,TRBJ1-6,TGTGCCAGCAGCTTAGAGGGACAGATGGATTCACCCCTCCACTTT,CASSLEGQMDSPLHF
14,.,.,TRBV2,TRBJ2-7,TGTGCCAGCAGTGAAGAAGCGGCGCGCTACGAGCAGTACTTC,CASSEEAARYEQYF
15,.,TRBD2,TRBV7-2,TRBJ2-1,TGTGCCAGCAGCTACACTAGCGGGGGGGCCAATGAGCAGTTCTTC,CASSYTSGGANEQFF
13,.,.,TRBV4-1,TRBJ2-5,TGCGCCAGCAGCCAAGGGGGGCTGGAGACCCAGTACTTC,CASSQGGLETQYF
14,.,.,TRBV4-1,TRBJ1-4,TGCGCCAGCAGCCAACACAGAAATAATGAAAAACTGTTTTTT,CASSQHRNNEKLFF
15,.,.,TRBV9,TRBJ1-1,TGTGCCAGCAGCGTAGGGGGCGGACCGAGCACTGAAGCTTTCTTT,CASSVGGGPSTEAFF
15,.,.,TRBV5-8,TRBJ1-6,TGTGCCAGCAGCTTGTACGCGGGGCAGGATTCACCCCTCCACTTT,CASSLYAGQDSPLHF
19,.,TRBD1,TRBV10-3,TRBJ1-5,TGTGCCATCAGTGAGTCGCCCCCGGACTCAGGGGGCTTCACTCAGCCCCAGCATTTT,CAISESPPDSGGFTQPQHF
16,.,.,TRBV4-3,TRBJ2-1,TGCGCCAGCAGCCAAGATCTTGGTGAGGCCTACAATGAGCAGTTCTTC,CASSQDLGEAYNEQFF
14,few,.,TRBV4-1,TRBJ2-2,TGCGCCAGCAGCCAAGGGGCTGGCACCGGGGAGCTGTTTTTT,CASSQGAGTGELFF
13,.,TRBD2,TRBV29-1,TRBJ2-7,TGCAGCGGCCGAACACCGGGGGGATACGAGCAGTACTTC,CSGRTPGGYEQYF
14,.,TRBD1,TRBV5-6,TRBJ2-7,TGTGCCAGCAGCTTTAGGGACAGGGACTACGAGCAGTACTTC,CASSFRDRDYEQYF
12,.,.,TRBV29-1,TRBJ2-7,TGCAGCGTTGGCGGAGTCGCCTACGAGCAGTACTTC,CSVGGVAYEQYF
14,.,TRBD2,TRBV5-4,TRBJ2-7,TGTGCCAGCAGCTCCCGGGGGGGGGATTACGAGCAGTACTTC,CASSSRGGDYEQYF
11,.,.,TRBV5-8,TRBJ2-1,TGTGCCAGCAGCCTGACCCTACGGGTGTTCTTC,CASSLTLRVFF
13,.,TRBD1,TRBV5-5,TRBJ2-7,TGTGCCAGCAGCGGGGGGACAGGGGGCGAGCAGTACTTC,CASSGGTGGEQYF
15,.,TRBD2,TRBV7-3,TRBJ2-3,TGTGCCAGCAGTTTTAGCGGGCCTAACACAGATACGCAGTATTTT,CASSFSGPNTDTQYF
14,.,TRBD1,TRBV9,TRBJ2-7,TGTGCCAGCAGCCCTACAGGGGACTCCTACGAGCAGTACTTC,CASSPTGDSYEQYF
15,.,.,TRBV7-2,TRBJ2-7,TGTGCCAGCAGCCTGGTACAGGGTCTTAGGTACGAGCAGTACTTC,CASSLVQGLRYEQYF
18,.,TRBD1,TRBV9,TRBJ2-5,TGTGCCAGCAGCCCATCGGACAGGTTCTTCTTTCTGGAAGAGACCCAGTACTTC,CASSPSDRFFFLEETQYF
15,.,.,TRBV30,TRBJ2-1,TGTGCCTGGAGTGTAGCCCGAGACAGCCACAATGAGCAGTTCTTC,CAWSVARDSHNEQFF
15,.,TRBD2,TRBV7-9,TRBJ2-7,TGTGCCAGCAGCCAAAGTCGGGGGGGATCCTACGAGCAGTACTTC,CASSQSRGGSYEQYF
16,.,.,TRBV7-6,TRBJ1-4,TGTGCCAGCAGCGATAGCTCCGGCCTCTCGTCGGAAAAACTGTTTTTT,CASSDSSGLSSEKLFF
15,.,TRBD1,TRBV7-6,TRBJ2-7,TGTGCCAGCAGCTTAGAGAGGACAGGCCCTTACGAGCAGTACTTC,CASSLERTGPYEQYF